Below, 26 T cell receptor beta chains from the same sample are listed, as sequenced in a study of control samples from healthy donors and cancer patients. TCRdb's copy holds only in-frame clones and misses some; the assay was immunoSEQ multiplex PCR. The table records almost 85,000 clones, 80% to 90% of them present only once. The sequenced material came from PBMCs. The source is a man in his 60s with head and neck cancer.

J is TRBJ1-3 and V is TRBV7-6, with unresolved D. Germline V gene data show CDR1 as SGHVS and CDR2 as FNYEAQ. The CDR3 runs to 20 residues. The V end was cut by 0 bases, the J end by 4 bases, with 25 bases between. The CDR3 region has the DNA TGTGCCAGCAGCTTAGCCGACATTTCTGTACGCGGATTGGAGGGAAACACCATATATTTT. It codes for CASSLADISVRGLEGNTIYF.

This chain uses TRBV7-9 with TRBJ2-2; the D gene is possibly TRBD2 (5 bases). V lost 3 bases and J lost 6, with 11 bases in between. CDR1 SEHNR and CDR2 FQNEAQ come from the germline V gene (reference sequence). CDR3 length: 14 amino acids. CDR3 residues: CASSFSLAAGELFF. The DNA for the CDR3 is TGTGCCAGCAGCTTCAGTCTAGCCGCCGGGGAGCTGTTTTTT.

The chain uses TRBV6-5 and TRBJ1-4; D ambiguous. Germline V gene lookup returns CDR1 MNHEY and CDR2 SVGAGI. The V end lost 2 bases, the J end lost 5 bases, and 12 bases lay between the germline ends. CDR3 size: 15 residues. The CDR3 reads CASSYGWTLNEKLFF. The DNA of the CDR3 is TGTGCCAGCAGTTACGGCTGGACCCTCAATGAAAAACTGTTTTTT.

This clone has ten or more counts. The chain recombines TRBV7-2 with TRBJ2-7; TRBD1 is a possible D gene (6 bases). The V gene lost 5 bases and the J gene lost 2 bases, with 13 bases spanning the gap. The length of the CDR3 is 14 residues. Germline V lookup: CDR1 SGHTA, CDR2 FQGNSA. In DNA, the CDR3 is TGTGCCAGCAGCCCGACACAGGGAACCTACGAGCAGTACTTC. Translated: CASSPTQGTYEQYF.

The DNA for the CDR3 is TGTGCCAGCAGCTTGGGTTTAGGGGGCCAAGAGACCCAGTACTTC. This codes for CASSLGLGGQETQYF. The gene calls are TRBV5-8 and TRBJ2-5; maybe TRBD1 (6 bases). Trimming left V 0 bases short and J 1 base short, with 10 bases between. Germline V gives CDR1 SGHTS, CDR2 YDEGEE. The CDR3 consists of 15 residues.

This sequence joins TRBV6-5 and TRBJ2-7; 10 bases align to TRBD2. The V and J ends lost 6 bases and 3 bases, in that order; junction bases with no gene match: 2. Germline V gives CDR1 MNHEY, CDR2 SVGAGI. CDR3 size: 13 residues. This CDR3 reads CASSRTSGYEQYF. The CDR3 region has the DNA TGTGCCAGCAGCAGGACTAGCGGCTACGAGCAGTACTTC.

V gene TRBV18 combines with J gene TRBJ1-3; possible D gene TRBD1, 6 bases. Germline V gene lookup returns CDR1 KGHSH and CDR2 LQKENI. CDR3 length equals 16 residues. Between the trimmed V and J ends, which lost 3 bases and 0 bases, there was a span of 12 bases. DNA of the CDR3: TGTGCCAGCTCACCCAAGACAGGAAGCTCTGGAAACACCATATATTTT. This codes for CASSPKTGSSGNTIYF. Looking up the rest from reference TRBV18 and TRBJ1-3 gives the full variable domain: NAGVMQNPRHLVRRRGQEARLRCSPMKGHSHVYWYRQLPEEGLKFMVYLQKENIIDESGMPKERFSAEFPKEGPSILRIQQVVRGDSAAYFCASSPKTGSSGNTIYFGEGSWLTVV.

The rearrangement uses TRBV19 and TRBJ2-7; 7 positions agree with TRBD1. This CDR3 is built from 16 residues. V was pared by 5 bases and J by 6 bases, with 16 bases of the junction left unmatched. Germline CDR1 reads LNHDA; CDR2 reads SQIVND (reference sequence). The chain's CDR3 is CASSFTSAGTAAEQYF. In DNA form, the CDR3 reads TGTGCCAGTAGTTTCACCTCGGCCGGGACAGCCGCCGAGCAGTACTTC. Looking up the rest from reference TRBV19 and TRBJ2-7 gives the full variable domain: DGGITQSPKYLFRKEGQNVTLSCEQNLNHDAMYWYRQDPGQGLRLIYYSQIVNDFQKGDIAEGYSVSREKKESFPLTVTSAQKNPTAFYLCASSFTSAGTAAEQYFGPGTRLTVT.

The chain combines TRBV2 with TRBJ1-1, with D possibly TRBD1 on 5 matching bases. This CDR3 region has 13 residues. The germline V gene encodes CDR1 SNHLY and CDR2 FYNNEI. The V gene lost 8 bases and the J gene lost 0 bases, with 10 bases spanning the gap. The CDR3: CASEDTVNTEAFF. The CDR3, as DNA: TGTGCCAGCGAGGACACCGTGAACACTGAAGCTTTCTTT.

The V and J genes are TRBV28 and TRBJ1-2; 9 bases match TRBD1. After removal of 1 base from V and 8 bases from J, the junction contained 5 bases not matched to a gene. Germline loops: CDR1 MDHEN, CDR2 SYDVKM. The CDR3 has 14 amino acids. CDR3 loop: CASSLSTGGQGYTF. Here the CDR3 DNA reads TGTGCCAGCAGTTTATCCACAGGGGGCCAAGGCTACACCTTC.

The rearrangement links TRBV28 to TRBJ2-5; a weak D match, TRBD1 (5 bases). CDR3 size: 14 residues. Germline V gives CDR1 MDHEN, CDR2 SYDVKM. Trimming stripped 0 bases from V and 2 bases from J, with 7 bases between. CDR3 protein: CASSLWKGQETQYF. The CDR3 DNA reads as TGTGCCAGCAGTTTATGGAAGGGGCAAGAGACCCAGTACTTC.

This clone was observed a single time. The CDR3 bases are TGTGCCAGCAGCCAAGGTGTCCAGGGTGGCTCACCCCTCCACTTT. It specifies CASSQGVQGGSPLHF. J is TRBJ1-6 and V is TRBV3-1 (or the pseudogene TRBV3-2); tentatively, D is TRBD1 (5 bases). The CDR3 consists of 15 residues. Trimming pared 1 base from V and 10 bases from J, leaving 14 bases between. The germline CDR1 and CDR2 sequences are LGHDT and YNNKEL (reference sequence).

This chain joins TRBV29-1 and TRBJ1-1, with unresolved D. Looked up from germline, CDR1 is SQVTM and CDR2 is ANQGSEA. The V gene lost 7 bases and the J gene lost 1 base, with 10 bases spanning the gap. There are 12 residues in the CDR3. The chain's CDR3 is CSGKSRNTEAFF. CDR3 coding DNA: TGCAGCGGAAAGAGCCGGAACACTGAAGCTTTCTTT.

The chain uses TRBV28 and TRBJ1-3; D unresolved. In germline, CDR1 is MDHEN, CDR2 SYDVKM. V was trimmed by 3 bases and J by 4 bases, leaving 22 bases between them. The length of the CDR3 is 18 residues. This chain's CDR3 is CASSFENFYRVGGNTIYF. In DNA form, the CDR3 reads TGTGCCAGCAGTTTCGAGAACTTTTATAGGGTAGGGGGAAACACCATATATTTT.

CDR3 DNA sequence: TGTGCCATAGCGAGCGACTACGAGCAGTACTTC. It encodes CAIASDYEQYF. V usage is TRBV10-3 and J usage is TRBJ2-7; no reliable D call. The germline V gene has CDR1 ENHRY and CDR2 SYGVKD. This CDR3 comprises 11 residues. The V gene lost 9 bases and the J gene lost 3 bases, with 9 bases spanning the gap.

The chain has TRBV10-3 and TRBJ2-5, with TRBD2 identical over 10 bases. Germline-derived CDR1 and CDR2 are ENHRY and SYGVKD. V trimming: 5 bases; J trimming: 2 bases; junction bases outside the gene matches: 2. The CDR3 is made up of 14 amino acids. CDR3 nucleotide sequence: TGTGCCATCAGTCTAGCGGGAGTACAAGAGACCCAGTACTTC. It translates to CAISLAGVQETQYF.

The chain has TRBV7-8 and TRBJ1-2; possible D gene TRBD1, 6 bases. The CDR3 contains 14 residues. The germline V gene encodes CDR1 SGHVS and CDR2 FQNEAQ. V was trimmed by 2 bases and J by 2 bases, leaving 9 bases between them. CDR3: CASSLTGTNYGYTF. DNA of the CDR3: TGTGCCAGCAGCTTAACAGGGACGAACTATGGCTACACCTTC.

This clone appeared a few times. The rearrangement uses TRBV6-5 and TRBJ2-1, with D perhaps matching TRBD2 (6 bases). CDR1 is MNHEY and CDR2 is SVGAGI in the germline V gene. The ends were cut back, 5 bases at V and 2 bases at J, with 13 bases in the middle. The CDR3 is 15 residues long. The CDR3 loop reads CASSPGGVAYNEQFF. In DNA, the CDR3 is TGTGCCAGCAGTCCCGGCGGGGTGGCCTACAATGAGCAGTTCTTC.

The V and J genes are TRBV28 and TRBJ1-5; 7 nucleotides match TRBD1. CDR1 and CDR2 (germline): MDHEN, SYDVKM. The CDR3 is 15 amino acids. The V and J ends lost 1 base and 4 bases, in that order; junction bases with no gene match: 4. In DNA, the CDR3 is TGTGCCAGCAGTTTATTTCTGACAGGGAATCAGCCCCAGCATTTT. Residues: CASSLFLTGNQPQHF.

The chain employs TRBV12-3 or TRBV12-4 and TRBJ2-7; D is ambiguous. This CDR3 has 13 residues. Trimming took off 3 bases at V and 3 bases at J, with 9 bases between the two ends. The DNA for the CDR3 is TGTGCCAGCAGTTTGGGCAGTCACTACGAGCAGTACTTC. Encoded protein: CASSLGSHYEQYF.

The chain recombines TRBV18 with TRBJ1-1; the D gene is possibly TRBD1 (5 bases). Germline loops: CDR1 KGHSH, CDR2 LQKENI. Trimming removed 4 bases from V and 4 bases from J, with 22 bases in between. This CDR3 contains 17 residues. The CDR3 nucleotides are TGTGCCAGCTCACTCACTTCCCGTCGGGGACTGGGCACTGAAGCTTTCTTT. The encoded protein is CASSLTSRRGLGTEAFF.

The chain combines TRBV27 with TRBJ2-1, with D possibly matching TRBD1 (6 bases). V gave up 4 bases and J gave up 7 bases, with 20 bases separating them. This CDR3 contains 16 residues. Germline lookup yields CDR1 MNHEY and CDR2 SMNVEV (reference sequence). The CDR3 here is CASSSLAQGIRNEQFF. The CDR3 DNA reads as TGTGCCAGCAGTTCTTTAGCGCAGGGGATAAGGAATGAGCAGTTCTTC.

The genes are TRBV4-1 and TRBJ2-5; D is ambiguous. V lost 1 base and J 4 bases, leaving 10 bases between the germline ends. This CDR3 is built from 14 residues. The V gene's germline CDR1 is MGHRA and CDR2 YSYEKL. The CDR3 region has the DNA TGCGCCAGCAGCCAAGGGAGTTTCGTAGAGACCCAGTACTTC. Encoded protein: CASSQGSFVETQYF.

This clone was recorded once. This chain connects TRBV7-6 to TRBJ2-5, with a tentative D call TRBD1 (6 bases). The CDR3 loop spans 14 amino acids. Looked up from germline, CDR1 is SGHVS and CDR2 is FNYEAQ. V was pared by 2 bases and J by 2 bases, with 9 bases between. CDR3 loop: CASSLMQGQETQYF. CDR3 in DNA: TGTGCCAGCAGCTTAATGCAGGGGCAAGAGACCCAGTACTTC.

V usage is TRBV6-5 and J usage is TRBJ1-1; D unclear. CDR1 is MNHEY, CDR2 SVGAGI, per germline. The CDR3 has 13 residues. The V end lost 5 bases, the J end lost 2 bases, and 9 bases lay between the germline ends. CDR3 DNA: TGTGCCAGCAGTCAAACACGAAACACTGAAGCTTTCTTT. Its translation is CASSQTRNTEAFF.

The chain carries TRBV18 and TRBJ2-3; 10 bases fit TRBD2. Per germline, CDR1 KGHSH and CDR2 LQKENI. Unmatched junction bases numbered 4, after V lost 4 bases and J lost 3 bases. The CDR3 loop spans 15 amino acids. This CDR3 reads CASSRSGRWTDTQYF. In nucleotides, the CDR3 is TGTGCCAGCTCACGTAGCGGGAGGTGGACAGATACGCAGTATTTT.